The subject of this entry is one T cell receptor beta chain. The antigen is not known. The data are from a study of shared clonotypes between healthy human individuals. Study-level points and caveats: Generally, naive subsets came out with larger estimated richness than memory subsets. Relative to clonotypes present in all four donors, those not shared had lower generation probabilities.

The assay was run at deep level. TCRdb's copy holds only in-frame clones and misses some; the assay was immunoSEQ multiplex PCR. The sample carries fewer than 1.6 million clones, approximately 98.5% recorded once. CDR3 length: 14 residues. Trimming at V came to 4 bases and at J to 6 bases, leaving 5 bases not matched to a gene. Germline CDR1 SGHRS, CDR2 YFSETQ. This sequence joins TRBV5-1 and TRBJ2-1; TRBD2 aligns across 9 bases. The sample was naive CD4+ T cells sorted from blood. As for subset: CD45RA+ positively selected. The clonotype comes from a man aged 25-45 years in good health. CDR3 in DNA: TGCGCCAGCAGCGTGGGCGGGAGGGGCAATGAGCAGTTCTTC. Protein: CASSVGGRGNEQFF.